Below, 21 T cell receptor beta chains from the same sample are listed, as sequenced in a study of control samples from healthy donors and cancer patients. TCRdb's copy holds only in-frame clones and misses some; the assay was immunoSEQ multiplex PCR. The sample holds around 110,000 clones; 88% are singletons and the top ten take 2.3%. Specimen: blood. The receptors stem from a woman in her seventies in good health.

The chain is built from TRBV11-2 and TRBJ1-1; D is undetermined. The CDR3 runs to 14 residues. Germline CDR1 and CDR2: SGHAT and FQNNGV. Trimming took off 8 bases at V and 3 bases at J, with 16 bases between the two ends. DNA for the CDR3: TGTGCCAGCTCGGTGGAGGGCGGGTACACTGAAGCTTTCTTT. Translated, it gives CASSVEGGYTEAFF.

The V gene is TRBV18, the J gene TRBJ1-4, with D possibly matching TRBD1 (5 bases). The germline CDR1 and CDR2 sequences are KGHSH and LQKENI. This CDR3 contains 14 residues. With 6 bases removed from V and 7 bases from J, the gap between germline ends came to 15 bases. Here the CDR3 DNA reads TGTGCCAGCTCTCTCGGACGGGGGAGTGAAAAACTGTTTTTT. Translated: CASSLGRGSEKLFF.

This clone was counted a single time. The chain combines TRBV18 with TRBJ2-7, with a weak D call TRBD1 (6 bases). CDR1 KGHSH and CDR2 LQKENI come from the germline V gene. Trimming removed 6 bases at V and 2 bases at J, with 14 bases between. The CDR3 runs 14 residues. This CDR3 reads CASSPTRGTYEQYF. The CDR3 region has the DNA TGTGCCAGCTCGCCGACCAGGGGCACCTACGAGCAGTACTTC.

The CDR3 spells CASSIQGGKFTDTQYF. The CDR3, as DNA: TGTGCCAGTAGTATTCAAGGGGGGAAATTCACAGATACGCAGTATTTT. J is TRBJ2-3 and V is TRBV19, with D perhaps matching TRBD1 or TRBD2 (6 bases each). There are 16 residues in the CDR3. V dropped 3 bases and J dropped 2 bases, with 15 bases sitting between them. Germline CDR1 LNHDA, CDR2 SQIVND (reference sequence).

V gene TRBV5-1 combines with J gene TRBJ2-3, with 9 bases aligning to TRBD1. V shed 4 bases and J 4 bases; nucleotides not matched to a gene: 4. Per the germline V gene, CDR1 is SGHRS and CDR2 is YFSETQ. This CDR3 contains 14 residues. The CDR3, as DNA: TGCGCCAGCAGCCGGACAGGGGCGGCAGATACGCAGTATTTT. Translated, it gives CASSRTGAADTQYF.

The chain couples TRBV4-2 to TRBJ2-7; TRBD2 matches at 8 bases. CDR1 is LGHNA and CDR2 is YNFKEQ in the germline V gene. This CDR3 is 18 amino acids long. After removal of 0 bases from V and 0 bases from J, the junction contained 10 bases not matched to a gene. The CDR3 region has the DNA TGTGCCAGCAGCCAAGAGGGTCCGGGTAGCGGGGCCTCCTACGAGCAGTACTTC. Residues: CASSQEGPGSGASYEQYF.

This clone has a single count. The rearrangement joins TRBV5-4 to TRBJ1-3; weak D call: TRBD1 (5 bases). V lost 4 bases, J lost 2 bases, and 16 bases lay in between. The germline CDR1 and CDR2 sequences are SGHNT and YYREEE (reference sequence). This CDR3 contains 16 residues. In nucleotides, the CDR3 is TGTGCCAGCAGCATGGGACCATTGGGGCCTGGAAACACCATATATTTT. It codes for CASSMGPLGPGNTIYF.

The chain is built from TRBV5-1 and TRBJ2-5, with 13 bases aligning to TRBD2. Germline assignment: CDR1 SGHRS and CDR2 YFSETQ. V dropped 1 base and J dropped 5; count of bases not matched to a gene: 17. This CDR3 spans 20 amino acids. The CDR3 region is CASSLNPTSGGPAVMETQYF. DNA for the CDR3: TGCGCCAGCAGCTTGAATCCGACTAGCGGGGGGCCGGCGGTTATGGAGACCCAGTACTTC.

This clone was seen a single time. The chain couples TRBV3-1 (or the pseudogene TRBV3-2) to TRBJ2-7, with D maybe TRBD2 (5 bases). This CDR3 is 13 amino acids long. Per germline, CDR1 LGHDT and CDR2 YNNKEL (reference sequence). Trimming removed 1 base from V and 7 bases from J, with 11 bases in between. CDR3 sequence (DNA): TGTGCCAGCAGCCAAGGAGCGGTGGGTGAGCAGTACTTC. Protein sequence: CASSQGAVGEQYF.

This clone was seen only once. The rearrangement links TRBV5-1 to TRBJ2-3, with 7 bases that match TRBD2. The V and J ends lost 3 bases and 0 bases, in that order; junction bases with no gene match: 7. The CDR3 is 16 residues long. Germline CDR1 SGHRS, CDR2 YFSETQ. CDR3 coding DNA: TGCGCCAGCAGCTCCGTCGGGGGGAGAAGCACAGATACGCAGTATTTT. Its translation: CASSSVGGRSTDTQYF.

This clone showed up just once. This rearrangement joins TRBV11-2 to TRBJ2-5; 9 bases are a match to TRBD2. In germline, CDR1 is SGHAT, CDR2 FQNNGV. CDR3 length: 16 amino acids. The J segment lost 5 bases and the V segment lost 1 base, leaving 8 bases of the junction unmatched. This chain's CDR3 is CASSLGASGVGETQYF. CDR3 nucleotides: TGTGCCAGCAGCTTAGGAGCTAGCGGGGTGGGGGAGACCCAGTACTTC.

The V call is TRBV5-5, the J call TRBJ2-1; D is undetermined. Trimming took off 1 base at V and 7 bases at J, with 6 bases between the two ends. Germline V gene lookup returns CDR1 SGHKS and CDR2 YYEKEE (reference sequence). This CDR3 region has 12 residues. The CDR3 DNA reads TGTGCCAGCAGCTTGATTGGGAATGAGCAGTTCTTC. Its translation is CASSLIGNEQFF.

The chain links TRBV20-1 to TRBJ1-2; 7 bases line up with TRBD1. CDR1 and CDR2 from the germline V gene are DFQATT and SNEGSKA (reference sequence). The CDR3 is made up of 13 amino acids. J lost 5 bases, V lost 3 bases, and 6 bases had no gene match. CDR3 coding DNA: TGCAGTGCTAGTGGGGGACAGACGTATGGCTACACCTTC. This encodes CSASGGQTYGYTF.

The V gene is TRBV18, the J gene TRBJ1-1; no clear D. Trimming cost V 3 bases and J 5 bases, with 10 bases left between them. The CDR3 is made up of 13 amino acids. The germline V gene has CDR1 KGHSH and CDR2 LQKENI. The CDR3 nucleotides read TGTGCCAGCTCACCCCTAGCCAGGACTGAAGCTTTCTTT. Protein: CASSPLARTEAFF.

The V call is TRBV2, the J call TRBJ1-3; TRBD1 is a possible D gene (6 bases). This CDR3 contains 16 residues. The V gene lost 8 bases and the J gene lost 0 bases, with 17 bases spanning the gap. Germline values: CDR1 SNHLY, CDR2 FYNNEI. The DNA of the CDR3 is TGTGCCAGCGGCCAGGGGACGGCAAACTCTGGAAACACCATATATTTT. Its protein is CASGQGTANSGNTIYF.

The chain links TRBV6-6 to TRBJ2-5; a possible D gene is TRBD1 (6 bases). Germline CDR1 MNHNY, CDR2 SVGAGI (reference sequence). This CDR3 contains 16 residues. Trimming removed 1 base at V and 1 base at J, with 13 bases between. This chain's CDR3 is CASSYLPGHLQETQYF. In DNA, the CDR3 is TGTGCCAGCAGTTACTTACCGGGACACCTCCAAGAGACCCAGTACTTC.

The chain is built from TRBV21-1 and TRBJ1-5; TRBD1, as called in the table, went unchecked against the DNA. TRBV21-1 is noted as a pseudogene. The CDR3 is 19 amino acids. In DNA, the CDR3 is TGTGCCAGCAGCAATGGGGACAGGGGTCGCGGATGGGGCAATCAGCCCCAGCATTTT. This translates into CASSNGDRGRGWGNQPQHF.

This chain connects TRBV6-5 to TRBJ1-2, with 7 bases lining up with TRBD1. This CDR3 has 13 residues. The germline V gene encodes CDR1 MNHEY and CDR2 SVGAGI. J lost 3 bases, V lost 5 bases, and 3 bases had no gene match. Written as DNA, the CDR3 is TGTGCCAGCAGTCTGGGACAGTACTATGGCTACACCTTC. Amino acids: CASSLGQYYGYTF.

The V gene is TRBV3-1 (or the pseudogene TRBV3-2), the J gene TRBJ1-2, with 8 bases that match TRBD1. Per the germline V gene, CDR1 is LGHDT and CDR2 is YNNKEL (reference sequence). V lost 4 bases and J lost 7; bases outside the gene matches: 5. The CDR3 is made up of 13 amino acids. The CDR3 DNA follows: TGTGCCAGCAGCCCCACAGGGGGACGTGGCTACACCTTC. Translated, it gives CASSPTGGRGYTF.

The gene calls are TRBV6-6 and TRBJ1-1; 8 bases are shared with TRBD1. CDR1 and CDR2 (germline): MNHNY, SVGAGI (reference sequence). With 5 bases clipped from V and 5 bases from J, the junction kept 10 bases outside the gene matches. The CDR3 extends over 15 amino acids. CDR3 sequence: CASSPTGGGGTEAFF. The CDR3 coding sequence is TGTGCCAGCAGTCCCACAGGGGGTGGTGGGACTGAAGCTTTCTTT.

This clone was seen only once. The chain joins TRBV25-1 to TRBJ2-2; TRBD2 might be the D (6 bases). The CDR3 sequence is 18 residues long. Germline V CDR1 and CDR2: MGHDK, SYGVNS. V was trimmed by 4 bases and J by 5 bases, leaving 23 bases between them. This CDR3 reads CASSAHRRGRAGTGELFF. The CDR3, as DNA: TGTGCCAGCAGTGCCCACCGGAGGGGCAGGGCGGGAACCGGGGAGCTGTTTTTT.